The source of this T cell receptor beta chain is a study of control samples from healthy donors and cancer patients. Germline V gene sequence: CDR1 SGHNT, CDR2 YENEEA. V lost 0 bases, J lost 5 bases, and 7 bases lay in between. The CDR3 runs to 13 residues. TCRdb's table, derived via immunoSEQ multiplex PCR, lists solely in-frame clones and lacks some. Here the sample spans 95,000 to 150,000 clones, approximately 90% being singletons. The chain is built from TRBV11-3 and TRBJ1-2; D remains ambiguous. The clonotype originates from a man aged 30 to 39 in good health. The sequenced material came from blood. CDR3 coding DNA: TGTGCCAGCAGCTTAGACAATTTATATGGCTACACCTTC. Its protein is CASSLDNLYGYTF.